This T cell receptor (beta chain) was found in a study of shared clonotypes between healthy human individuals. Whole-study results and caveats: Generation probability values for non-shared clonotypes were lower than those for clonotypes shared by all four donors.

The protocol was immunoSEQ multiplex PCR, while the TCRdb copy is restricted to in-frame clones and leaves out a portion. The table includes approximately 840,000 clones, roughly 96% detected once. CD8 cells regarded as naive lacked CD45RO, were positively chosen for CCR7, and omitted terminally differentiated effector memory CD45RA+ cells. Of note for this clone: No antigen is known for it. At the DNA level, this CDR3 is encoded by other sequences in the same sample as well.

The germline V gene encodes CDR1 SQVTM and CDR2 ANQGSEA. V lost 6 bases to trimming and J lost 0 bases, with 9 bases between them. This CDR3 is 14 amino acids long. The sequencing sample was made of naive CD8+ T cells sorted from blood. The clonotype comes from a man younger than 40 in good health. The chain is built from TRBV29-1 and TRBJ2-6, with a weak D call TRBD1 (5 bases). The DNA of the CDR3 is TGCAGCGTCGAGACAGTCTCTGGGGCCAACGTCCTGACTTTC. This sequence encodes CSVETVSGANVLTF. The full variable domain, with the rest looked up from reference TRBV29-1 and TRBJ2-6, is SAVISQKPSRDICQRGTSLTIQCQVDSQVTMMFWYRQQPGQSLTLIATANQGSEATYESGFVIDKFPISRPNLTFSTLTVSNMSPEDSSIYLCSVETVSGANVLTFGAGSRLTVL.